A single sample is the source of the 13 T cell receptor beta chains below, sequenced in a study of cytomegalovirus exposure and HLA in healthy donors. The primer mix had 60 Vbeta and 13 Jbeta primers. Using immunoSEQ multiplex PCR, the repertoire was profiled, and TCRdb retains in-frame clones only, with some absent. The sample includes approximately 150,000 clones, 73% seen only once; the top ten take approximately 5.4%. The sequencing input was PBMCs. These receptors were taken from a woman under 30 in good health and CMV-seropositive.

Written as DNA, the CDR3 is TGTGCCAGCAGCGTGCACGGGGAGGAATACGAGCAGTACTTC. Protein sequence: CASSVHGEEYEQYF. The V call is TRBV7-6, the J call TRBJ2-7; tentatively, D is TRBD2 (6 bases). CDR1 is SGHVS, CDR2 FNYEAQ, per germline. CDR3 length: 14 residues. V lost 5 bases, J lost 4 bases, and 15 bases lay in between.

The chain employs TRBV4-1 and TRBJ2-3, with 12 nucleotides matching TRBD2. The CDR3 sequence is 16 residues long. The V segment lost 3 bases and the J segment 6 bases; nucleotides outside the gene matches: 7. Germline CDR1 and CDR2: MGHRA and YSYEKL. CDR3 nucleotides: TGCGCCAGCAGCCAGGACGGGACTAGCGGGTGGGATACGCAGTATTTT. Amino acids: CASSQDGTSGWDTQYF.

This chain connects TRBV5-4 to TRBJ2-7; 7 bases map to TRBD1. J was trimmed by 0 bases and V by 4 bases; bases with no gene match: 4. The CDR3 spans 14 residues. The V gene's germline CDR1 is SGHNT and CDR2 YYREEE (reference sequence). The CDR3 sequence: CASSQQGSSYEQYF. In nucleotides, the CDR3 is TGTGCCAGCAGCCAACAGGGGAGCTCCTACGAGCAGTACTTC.

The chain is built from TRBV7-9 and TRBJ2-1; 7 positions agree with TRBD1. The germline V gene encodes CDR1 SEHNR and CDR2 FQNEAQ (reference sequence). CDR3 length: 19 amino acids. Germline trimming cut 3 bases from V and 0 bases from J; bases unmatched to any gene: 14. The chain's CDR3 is CASSFGRPGPGGSYNEQFF. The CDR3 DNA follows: TGTGCCAGCAGCTTTGGTCGTCCTGGGCCAGGGGGCTCCTACAATGAGCAGTTCTTC.

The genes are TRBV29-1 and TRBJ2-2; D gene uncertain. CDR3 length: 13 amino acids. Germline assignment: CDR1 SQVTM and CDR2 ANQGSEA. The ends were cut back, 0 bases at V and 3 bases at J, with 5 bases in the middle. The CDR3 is CSVEDPDTGELFF. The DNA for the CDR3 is TGCAGCGTTGAAGACCCGGACACCGGGGAGCTGTTTTTT.

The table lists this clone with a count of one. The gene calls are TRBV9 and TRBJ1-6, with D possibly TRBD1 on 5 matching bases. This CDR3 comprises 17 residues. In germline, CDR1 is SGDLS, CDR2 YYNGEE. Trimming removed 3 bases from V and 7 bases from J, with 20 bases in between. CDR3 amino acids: CASSGGVSGRQNSPLHF. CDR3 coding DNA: TGTGCCAGCAGCGGGGGGGTGTCAGGGAGGCAAAATTCACCCCTCCACTTT.

The CDR3 coding sequence is TGTGCCAGCAGCGGACAGCTCAATCAGCCCCAGCATTTT. This codes for CASSGQLNQPQHF. The chain combines TRBV7-2 with TRBJ1-5; the D gene is possibly TRBD1 (6 bases). CDR1 is SGHTA and CDR2 is FQGNSA in the germline V gene. This CDR3 has 13 amino acids. Trimming pared 5 bases from V and 3 bases from J, leaving 8 bases between.

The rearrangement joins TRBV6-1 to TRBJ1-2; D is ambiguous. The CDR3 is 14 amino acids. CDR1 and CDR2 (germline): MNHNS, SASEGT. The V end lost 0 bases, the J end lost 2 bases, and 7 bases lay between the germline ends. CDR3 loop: CASSEARINYGYTF. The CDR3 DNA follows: TGTGCCAGCAGTGAAGCGCGGATCAACTATGGCTACACCTTC.

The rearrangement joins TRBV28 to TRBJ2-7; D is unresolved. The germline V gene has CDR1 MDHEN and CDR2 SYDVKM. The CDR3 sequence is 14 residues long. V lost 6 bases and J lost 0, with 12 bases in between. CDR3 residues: CASSRHRSSYEQYF. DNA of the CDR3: TGTGCCAGCAGCCGACACCGCAGCTCCTACGAGCAGTACTTC. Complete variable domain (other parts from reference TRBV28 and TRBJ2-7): DVKVTQSSRYLVKRTGEKVFLECVQDMDHENMFWYRQDPGLGLRLIYFSYDVKMKEKGDIPEGYSVSREKKERFSLILESASTNQTSMYLCASSRHRSSYEQYFGPGTRLTVT.

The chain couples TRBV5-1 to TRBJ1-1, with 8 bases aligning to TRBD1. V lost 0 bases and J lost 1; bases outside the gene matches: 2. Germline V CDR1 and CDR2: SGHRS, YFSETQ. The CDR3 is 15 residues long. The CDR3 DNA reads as TGCGCCAGCAGCTTGGCGGGACAGGCGAACACTGAAGCTTTCTTT. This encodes CASSLAGQANTEAFF.

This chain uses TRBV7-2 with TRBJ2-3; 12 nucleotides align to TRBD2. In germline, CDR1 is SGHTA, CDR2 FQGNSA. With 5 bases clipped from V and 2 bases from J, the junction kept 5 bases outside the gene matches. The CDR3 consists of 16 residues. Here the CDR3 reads CASSQTSGGLTDTQYF. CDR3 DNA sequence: TGTGCCAGCAGCCAGACTAGCGGGGGCCTCACAGATACGCAGTATTTT.

The CDR3 region has the DNA TGTGCCAGCAGCTTAACGACTAGCGGCTACGAGCAGTACTTC. The encoded protein is CASSLTTSGYEQYF. The V and J genes are TRBV7-9 and TRBJ2-7; TRBD2 matches 9 bases. This CDR3 comprises 14 residues. The germline V gene has CDR1 SEHNR and CDR2 FQNEAQ (reference sequence). V lost 2 bases, J lost 3 bases, and 2 bases stayed unmatched.

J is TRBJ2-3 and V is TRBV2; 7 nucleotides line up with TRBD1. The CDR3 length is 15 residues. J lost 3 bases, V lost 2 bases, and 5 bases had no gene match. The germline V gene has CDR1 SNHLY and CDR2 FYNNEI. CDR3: CASSERQGVTDTQYF. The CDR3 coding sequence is TGTGCCAGCAGTGAACGGCAGGGGGTAACAGATACGCAGTATTTT.